Included here is one T cell receptor (beta chain) sequence, with context. Antigen unknown. This clone may be a read error of a much larger clone one base away. This entry belongs to a study of regulatory T cells in long-lasting Graves disease. CDR3-region Arm-PCR and iRepertoire HTBI primers produced the TCR beta libraries. How the authors handled the data: Identified across the samples were approximately 60 TRBV segments and 14 TRBJ segments. TCRdb re-derived calls from the multiplex PCR reads in MiXCR, one entry per CDR3 protein. The V and J calls and clone size come from TCRdb's table, not from the authors' own analysis. The sample lists roughly 500,000 distinct CDR3 sequences, less than 25% seen once, with 10% to 15% in the top ten. The sample's time point: persistent/refractory GD, antithyroid drugs over 5 years with positive TRAb. RNA from PBMCs was the source of the TCR library. Study-level results: Persistent Graves' patients showed less TCR diversity than newly diagnosed ones. With approximately 2,500 shared public clonotypes, persistent patients exceeded new patients, who shared 966.

Source: peripheral blood mononuclear cells (PBMCs), taken when the disease was refractory, from a patient treated with antithyroid drugs. This receptor was identified in a female donor with Graves disease.

The CDR3 bases are TGCGGTGCGGGGGACGCTGAAGCTTTCTTT. Translation gives CGAGDAEAFF. This chain uses TRBV20-1 with TRBJ1-1; tentatively, D is TRBD1 (5 bases). This CDR3 is 10 amino acids long. Germline loops: CDR1 DFQATT, CDR2 SNEGSKA (reference sequence).